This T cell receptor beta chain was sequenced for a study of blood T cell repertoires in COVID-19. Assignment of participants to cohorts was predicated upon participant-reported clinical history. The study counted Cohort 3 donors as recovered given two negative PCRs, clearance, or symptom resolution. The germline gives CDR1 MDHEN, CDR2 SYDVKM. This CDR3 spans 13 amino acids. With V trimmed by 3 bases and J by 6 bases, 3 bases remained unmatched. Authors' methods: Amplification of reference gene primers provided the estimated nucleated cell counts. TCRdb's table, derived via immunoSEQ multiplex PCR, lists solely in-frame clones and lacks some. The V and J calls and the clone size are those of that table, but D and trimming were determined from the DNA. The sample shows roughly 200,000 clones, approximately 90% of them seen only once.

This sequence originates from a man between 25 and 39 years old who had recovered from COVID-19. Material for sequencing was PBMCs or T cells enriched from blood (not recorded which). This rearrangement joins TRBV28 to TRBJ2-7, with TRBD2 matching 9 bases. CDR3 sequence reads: CASSFSGSREQYF. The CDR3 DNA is TGTGCCAGCAGTTTTAGCGGGAGCCGCGAGCAGTACTTC.